Here is one TCR beta chain with its context. This record comes from a study of patients and donors after allogeneic stem cell transplantation. Trimming cost V 4 bases and J 4 bases, with 14 bases left between them. This CDR3 spans 16 amino acids. CDR1 and CDR2 (germline): SGHTA, FQGNSA. A single record per CDR3 protein comes from TCRdb applying MiXCR to the RT-PCR reads. The sample lists 95,000 to 120,000 distinct CDR3 sequences, around 38% occurring once. The J gene is TRBJ1-6, the V gene TRBV7-2; weak D call: TRBD1 (6 bases). Specimen: blood, either unsorted or a sorted T cell fraction (not recorded which). This TCR came from a human donor who was either an allogeneic HSCT recipient or a stem cell or donor lymphocyte infusion donor (not recorded which). It is not recorded whose cells these are; they may come from a transplant donor. CDR3 nucleotides: TGTGCCAGCAGCTCGAGGGGGTTCCTTTATAATTCACCCCTCCACTTT. Translating gives CASSSRGFLYNSPLHF.